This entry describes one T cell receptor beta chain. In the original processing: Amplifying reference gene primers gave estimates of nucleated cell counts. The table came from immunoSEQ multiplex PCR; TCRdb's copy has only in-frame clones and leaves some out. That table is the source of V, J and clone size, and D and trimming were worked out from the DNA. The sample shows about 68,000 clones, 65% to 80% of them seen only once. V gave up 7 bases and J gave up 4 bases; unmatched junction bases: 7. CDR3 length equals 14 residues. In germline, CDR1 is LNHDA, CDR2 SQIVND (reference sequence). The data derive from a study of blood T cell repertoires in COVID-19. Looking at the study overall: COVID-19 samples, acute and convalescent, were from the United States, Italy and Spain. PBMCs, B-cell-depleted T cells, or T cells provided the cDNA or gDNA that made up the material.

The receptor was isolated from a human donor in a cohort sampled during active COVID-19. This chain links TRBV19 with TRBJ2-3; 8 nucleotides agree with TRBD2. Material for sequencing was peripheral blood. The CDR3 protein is CASMGGAGADTQYF. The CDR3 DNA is TGTGCCAGTATGGGAGGAGCGGGGGCAGATACGCAGTATTTT.